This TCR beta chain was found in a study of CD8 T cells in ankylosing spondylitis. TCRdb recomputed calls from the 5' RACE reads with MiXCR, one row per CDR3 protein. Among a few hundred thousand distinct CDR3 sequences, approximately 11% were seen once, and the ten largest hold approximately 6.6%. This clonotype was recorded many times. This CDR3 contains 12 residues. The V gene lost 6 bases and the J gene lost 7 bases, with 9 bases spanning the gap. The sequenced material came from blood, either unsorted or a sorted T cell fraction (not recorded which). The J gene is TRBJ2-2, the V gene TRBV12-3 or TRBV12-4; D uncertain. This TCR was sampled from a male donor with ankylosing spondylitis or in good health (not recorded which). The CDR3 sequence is CASSLAGGELFF. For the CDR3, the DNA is TGTGCCAGCAGCCTCGCCGGCGGGGAGCTGTTTTTT.